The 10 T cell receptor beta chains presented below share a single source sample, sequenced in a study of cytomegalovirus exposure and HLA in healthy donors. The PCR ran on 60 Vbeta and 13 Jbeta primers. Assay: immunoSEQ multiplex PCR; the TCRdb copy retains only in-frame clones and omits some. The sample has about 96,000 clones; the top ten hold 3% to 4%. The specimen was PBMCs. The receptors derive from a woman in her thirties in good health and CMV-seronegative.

CDR3 sequence: CASSFAETTHEQFF. Written as DNA, the CDR3 is TGTGCCAGCAGTTTCGCCGAGACAACCCATGAGCAGTTCTTC. This chain links TRBV28 with TRBJ2-1; D is ambiguous. CDR1 and CDR2 from the germline V gene are MDHEN and SYDVKM. This CDR3 has 14 residues. V was cut by 3 bases and J by 8 bases, with 14 bases left in between.

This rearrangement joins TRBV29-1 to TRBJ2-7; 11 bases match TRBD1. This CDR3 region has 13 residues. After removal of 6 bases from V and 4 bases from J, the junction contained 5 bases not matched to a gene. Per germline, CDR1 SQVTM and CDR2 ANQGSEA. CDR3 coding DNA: TGCAGCGTAGATGGACAGGGGGCTTACGAGCAGTACTTC. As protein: CSVDGQGAYEQYF.

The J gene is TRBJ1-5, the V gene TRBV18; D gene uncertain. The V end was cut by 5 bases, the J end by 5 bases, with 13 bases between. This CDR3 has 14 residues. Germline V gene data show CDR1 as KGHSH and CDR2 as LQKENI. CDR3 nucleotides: TGTGCCAGCTCATGGGAGTGGGTTGATCAGCCCCAGCATTTT. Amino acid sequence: CASSWEWVDQPQHF. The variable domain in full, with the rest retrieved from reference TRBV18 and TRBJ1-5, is NAGVMQNPRHLVRRRGQEARLRCSPMKGHSHVYWYRQLPEEGLKFMVYLQKENIIDESGMPKERFSAEFPKEGPSILRIQQVVRGDSAAYFCASSWEWVDQPQHFGDGTRLSIL.

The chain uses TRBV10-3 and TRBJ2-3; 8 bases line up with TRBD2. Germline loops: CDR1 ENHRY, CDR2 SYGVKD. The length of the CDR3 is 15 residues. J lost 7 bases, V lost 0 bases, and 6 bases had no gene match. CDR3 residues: CAISESVRGDNTQYF. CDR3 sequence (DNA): TGTGCCATCAGTGAGTCGGTGCGGGGGGACAATACGCAGTATTTT.

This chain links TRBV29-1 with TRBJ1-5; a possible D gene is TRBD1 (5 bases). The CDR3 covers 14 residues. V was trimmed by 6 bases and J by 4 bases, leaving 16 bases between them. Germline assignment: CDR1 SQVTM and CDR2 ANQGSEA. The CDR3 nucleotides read TGCAGCGTGGGCGGACGGGGGAGGAATCAGCCCCAGCATTTT. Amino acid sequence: CSVGGRGRNQPQHF.

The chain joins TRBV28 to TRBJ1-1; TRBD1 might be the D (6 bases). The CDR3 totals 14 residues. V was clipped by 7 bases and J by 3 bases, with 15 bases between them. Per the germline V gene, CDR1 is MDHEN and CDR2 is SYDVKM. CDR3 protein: CASIVSGEDTEAFF. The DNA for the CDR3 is TGTGCCAGCATCGTCTCAGGGGAAGACACTGAAGCTTTCTTT.

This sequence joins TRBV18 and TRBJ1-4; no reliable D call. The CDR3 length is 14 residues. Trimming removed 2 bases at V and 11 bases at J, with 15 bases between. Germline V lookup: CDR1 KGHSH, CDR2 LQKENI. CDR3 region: CASSPTRELGKLFF. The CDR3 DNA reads TGTGCCAGCTCACCAACTAGAGAGTTGGGGAAACTGTTTTTT.

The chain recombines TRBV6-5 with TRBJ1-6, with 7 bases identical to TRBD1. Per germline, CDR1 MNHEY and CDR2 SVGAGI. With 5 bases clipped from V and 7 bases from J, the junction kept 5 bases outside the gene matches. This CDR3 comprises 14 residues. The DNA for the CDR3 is TGTGCCAGCAGTAGGACAGGAGACAATTCACCCCTCCACTTT. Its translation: CASSRTGDNSPLHF.

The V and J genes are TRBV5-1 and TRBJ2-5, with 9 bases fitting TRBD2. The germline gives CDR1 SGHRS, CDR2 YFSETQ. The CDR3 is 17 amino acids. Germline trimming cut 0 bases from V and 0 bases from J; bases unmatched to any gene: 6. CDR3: CASSLGSSGAYQETQYF. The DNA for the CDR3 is TGCGCCAGCAGCTTGGGGTCTAGCGGGGCGTACCAAGAGACCCAGTACTTC.

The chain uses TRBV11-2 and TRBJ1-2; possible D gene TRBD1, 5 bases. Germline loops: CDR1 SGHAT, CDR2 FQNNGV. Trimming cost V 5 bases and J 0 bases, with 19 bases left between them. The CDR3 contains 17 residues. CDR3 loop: CASSERQGRPSNYGYTF. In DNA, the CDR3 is TGTGCCAGCAGCGAGAGGCAGGGCAGGCCATCTAACTATGGCTACACCTTC.